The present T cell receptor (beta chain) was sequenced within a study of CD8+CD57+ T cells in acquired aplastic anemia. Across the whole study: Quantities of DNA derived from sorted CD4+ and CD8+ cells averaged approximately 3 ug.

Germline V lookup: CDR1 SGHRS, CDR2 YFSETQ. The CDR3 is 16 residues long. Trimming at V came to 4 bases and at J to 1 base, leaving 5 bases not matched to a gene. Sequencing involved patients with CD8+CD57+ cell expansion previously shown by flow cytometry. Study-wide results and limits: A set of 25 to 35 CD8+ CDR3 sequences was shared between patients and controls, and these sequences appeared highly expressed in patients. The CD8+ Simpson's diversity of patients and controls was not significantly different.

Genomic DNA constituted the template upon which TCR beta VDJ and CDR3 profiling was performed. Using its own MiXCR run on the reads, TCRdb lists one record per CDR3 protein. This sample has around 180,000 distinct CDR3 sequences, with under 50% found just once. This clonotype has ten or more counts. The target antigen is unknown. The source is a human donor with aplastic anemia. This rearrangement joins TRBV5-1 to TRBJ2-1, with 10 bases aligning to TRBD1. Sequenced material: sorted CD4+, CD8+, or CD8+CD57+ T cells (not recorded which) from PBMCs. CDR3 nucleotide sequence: TGCGCCAGCAGCGAGACAGGGGGCGGTTCCTACAATGAGCAGTTCTTC. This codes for CASSETGGGSYNEQFF. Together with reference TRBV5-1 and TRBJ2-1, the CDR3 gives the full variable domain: KAGVTQTPRYLIKTRGQQVTLSCSPISGHRSVSWYQQTPGQGLQFLFEYFSETQRNKGNFPGRFSGRQFSNSRSEMNVSTLELGDSALYLCASSETGGGSYNEQFFGPGTRLTVL.